This T cell receptor (beta chain) comes out of a study of blood T cell repertoires in COVID-19. The CDR3 totals 15 residues. The V gene end was trimmed by 4 bases and the J gene end by 3 bases; junction bases not matched to a gene: 4. Germline V gives CDR1 SGHVS, CDR2 FNYEAQ. As originally analysed: Nucleated cell number was recorded as an estimate derived from reference gene primer amplification. TCRdb keeps only in-frame clones here, not all; method: immunoSEQ multiplex PCR. The D gene and trimming were derived from the DNA, and the V and J assignments and clone size from that table. The repertoire holds about 140,000 clones, with more than 60% as singletons.

This clonotype was sampled from a man over 45 with acute or convalescent COVID-19. The sample comprised peripheral blood. The chain has TRBV7-6 and TRBJ2-3, with TRBD2 identical over 10 bases. Here the CDR3 reads CASSSAGGPTDTQYF. The CDR3 DNA follows: TGTGCCAGCAGCTCAGCGGGGGGGCCGACAGATACGCAGTATTTT.